This T cell receptor (beta chain) is drawn from a study of T cell responses to AZD1222 COVID-19 vaccine. Study-level results: Donors were mostly white British, more females; clonal diversity possibly underestimated. Only a handful of AZD1222 recipients, several in all, had baseline seropositivity. Repertoire samples came only from after the peak T cell response.

Here immunoSEQ multiplex PCR was the method, and the copy in TCRdb shows in-frame clones only, minus some. The sample shows 50,000 to 75,000 clones, over 70% of them seen only once. A remark on this clone: Its specificity is not known.

Germline assignment: CDR1 MDHEN and CDR2 SYDVKM. Trimming shortened V by 3 bases and J by 0 bases, and 9 bases separated the two germline ends. The CDR3 has 15 residues. This TCR came from an adult in good health. The sample here was peripheral blood, taken on day 0 of AZD1222 vaccination. This chain joins TRBV28 and TRBJ1-5, with D unclear. The CDR3 bases are TGTGCCAGCAGTTTTCCCGGAGCTAGCAATCAGCCCCAGCATTTT. Its protein product is CASSFPGASNQPQHF.